Below, 19 T cell receptor beta chains from the same sample are listed, as sequenced in a study of shared T cell receptors in the human thymus. Generated by immunoSEQ multiplex PCR, the TCRdb table keeps only in-frame clones and is missing some. The sample lists about 660,000 clones; approximately 88% were seen once. The sample was also linked to a second study, of human thymus T cells.

The sample comprised thymocytes. These receptors were taken from a boy under three years old with a congenital heart defect.

This chain uses TRBV14 with TRBJ2-2; 10 nucleotides line up with TRBD2. The J segment lost 6 bases and the V segment lost 3 bases, leaving 13 bases of the junction unmatched. The CDR3 is 18 residues long. The germline V gene encodes CDR1 SGHDN and CDR2 FVKESK. The CDR3 coding sequence is TGTGCCAGCAGCCACCCCTGTACTAGCGGGATCGGTGCCGGGGAGCTGTTTTTT. Its protein is CASSHPCTSGIGAGELFF. The whole variable domain, remainder taken from reference TRBV14 and TRBJ2-2, is EAGVTQFPSHSVIEKGQTVTLRCDPISGHDNLYWYRRVMGKEIKFLLHFVKESKQDESGMPNNRFLAERTGGTYSTLKVQPAELEDSGVYFCASSHPCTSGIGAGELFFGEGSRLTVL.

V is TRBV28 and J is TRBJ1-1; D call uncertain. Germline V gene lookup returns CDR1 MDHEN and CDR2 SYDVKM. The CDR3 runs 14 residues. The V end lost 2 bases, the J end lost 1 base, and 8 bases lay between the germline ends. CDR3 bases: TGTGCCAGCAGTTTAGAGGCCCCGAACACTGAAGCTTTCTTT. As protein: CASSLEAPNTEAFF. The whole variable domain, filled in from reference TRBV28 and TRBJ1-1, reads DVKVTQSSRYLVKRTGEKVFLECVQDMDHENMFWYRQDPGLGLRLIYFSYDVKMKEKGDIPEGYSVSREKKERFSLILESASTNQTSMYLCASSLEAPNTEAFFGQGTRLTVV.

This chain joins TRBV5-1 and TRBJ2-2, with a possible D match to TRBD1 (6 bases). The germline V and J ends were trimmed by 4 bases and 5 bases, with 15 bases remaining between them. The CDR3 is 15 amino acids. Germline-derived CDR1 and CDR2 are SGHRS and YFSETQ. CDR3 residues: CASSRQGIVTGELFF. The CDR3, as DNA: TGCGCCAGCAGCAGGCAGGGGATAGTTACCGGGGAGCTGTTTTTT.

The chain links TRBV28 to TRBJ1-5; 9 bases match TRBD1. With 6 bases clipped from V and 6 bases from J, the junction kept 15 bases outside the gene matches. Germline values: CDR1 MDHEN, CDR2 SYDVKM. This CDR3 region has 17 residues. The CDR3 loop reads CASSRQGERFYGQPQHF. CDR3 nucleotide sequence: TGTGCCAGCAGCCGACAGGGGGAGAGATTTTATGGTCAGCCCCAGCATTTT. Using reference TRBV28 and TRBJ1-5 for the parts outside the CDR3, the full variable domain is DVKVTQSSRYLVKRTGEKVFLECVQDMDHENMFWYRQDPGLGLRLIYFSYDVKMKEKGDIPEGYSVSREKKERFSLILESASTNQTSMYLCASSRQGERFYGQPQHFGDGTRLSIL.

The chain links TRBV28 to TRBJ1-1; 11 nucleotides align to TRBD1. This CDR3 has 18 residues. Germline V gene data show CDR1 as MDHEN and CDR2 as SYDVKM. J gave up 0 bases and V 4 bases, and 10 bases lay outside the gene matches. In DNA, the CDR3 is TGTGCCAGCAGTTCCTGGGGGACAGGGGGAGGGATGAACACTGAAGCTTTCTTT. Its protein product is CASSSWGTGGGMNTEAFF.

The chain employs TRBV28 and TRBJ2-7; TRBD2 agrees at 12 bases. The germline gives CDR1 MDHEN, CDR2 SYDVKM. CDR3 length equals 18 residues. V shed 5 bases, J shed 7 bases, and the junction held 18 bases outside the gene matches. The CDR3 DNA is TGTGCCAGCAGTCAACCGGGACTAGCGGGCCCTAAGGGGTGGGAGCAGTACTTC. Encoded protein: CASSQPGLAGPKGWEQYF. The full variable domain, its missing parts supplied by reference TRBV28 and TRBJ2-7, is DVKVTQSSRYLVKRTGEKVFLECVQDMDHENMFWYRQDPGLGLRLIYFSYDVKMKEKGDIPEGYSVSREKKERFSLILESASTNQTSMYLCASSQPGLAGPKGWEQYFGPGTRLTVT.

The chain recombines TRBV5-1 with TRBJ2-1; 8 bases fit TRBD1. The J segment lost 5 bases and the V segment lost 6 bases, leaving 1 base of the junction unmatched. Per the germline V gene, CDR1 is SGHRS and CDR2 is YFSETQ. This CDR3 is 12 amino acids long. CDR3 residues: CASNRGNNEQFF. The DNA of the CDR3 is TGCGCCAGCAACAGGGGGAACAATGAGCAGTTCTTC.

This CDR3 reads CASSLGTSGAYSYEQYF. As DNA, the CDR3 is TGTGCCAGCAGCTTGGGGACTAGCGGGGCCTACTCCTACGAGCAGTACTTC. The chain uses TRBV5-4 and TRBJ2-7, with TRBD2 identical over 12 bases. Germline values: CDR1 SGHNT, CDR2 YYREEE (reference sequence). This CDR3 spans 17 amino acids. The junction had 4 bases not matched to a gene; V was cut back by 0 bases and J by 0 bases.

This clone occurred once. The V call is TRBV28, the J call TRBJ1-5; weak D call: TRBD1 (5 bases). This CDR3 contains 21 residues. Germline CDR1 MDHEN, CDR2 SYDVKM. The V end was cut by 5 bases, the J end by 3 bases, with 32 bases between. This CDR3 is CASSQEGLSKGLSKFNQPQHF. The CDR3 DNA follows: TGTGCCAGCAGTCAGGAGGGGCTGAGTAAGGGCTTATCCAAATTCAATCAGCCCCAGCATTTT.

Only a few counts were recorded for this clone. The chain uses TRBV5-1 and TRBJ2-1, with 12 bases matching TRBD2. The germline CDR1 and CDR2 sequences are SGHRS and YFSETQ. The CDR3 contains 18 residues. With V trimmed by 4 bases and J by 0 bases, 8 bases remained unmatched. The CDR3 nucleotides read TGCGCCAGCAGCGGGGAGCTAGCGGGAGGGCCCTCCTACAATGAGCAGTTCTTC. It yields the protein CASSGELAGGPSYNEQFF.

The rearrangement joins TRBV20-1 to TRBJ1-2, with TRBD1 as a possible D gene (6 bases). The CDR3 is made up of 11 amino acids. Germline V gene lookup returns CDR1 DFQATT and CDR2 SNEGSKA (reference sequence). The V end lost 8 bases, the J end lost 6 bases, and 13 bases lay between the germline ends. The CDR3 DNA sequence: TGCAGTACACAGGGTTGGGATGGCTACACCTTC. Its translation is CSTQGWDGYTF.

This clone was recorded only once. This chain's CDR3 is CASSLGKRTPYNEQFF. The CDR3 DNA reads as TGCGCCAGCAGCTTGGGGAAGCGAACCCCCTACAATGAGCAGTTCTTC. J is TRBJ2-1 and V is TRBV5-1; no firm D call. Germline-derived CDR1 and CDR2 are SGHRS and YFSETQ. The V gene lost 0 bases and the J gene lost 2 bases, with 12 bases spanning the gap. The CDR3 loop spans 16 amino acids.

The rearrangement links TRBV7-9 to TRBJ1-2; 7 nucleotides align to TRBD1. J lost 0 bases, V lost 5 bases, and 6 bases had no gene match. Germline V gene lookup returns CDR1 SEHNR and CDR2 FQNEAQ (reference sequence). The CDR3 totals 15 residues. The DNA for the CDR3 is TGTGCCAGCAGCATGCTGACAGGGACTAACTATGGCTACACCTTC. Encoded protein: CASSMLTGTNYGYTF.

V and J are TRBV30 and TRBJ2-7; weak D call: TRBD1 (6 bases). V lost 8 bases to trimming and J lost 0 bases, with 17 bases between them. The CDR3 has 14 residues. Per the germline V gene, CDR1 is GTSNPN and CDR2 is SVGIG (reference sequence). The CDR3 region has the DNA TGTGCCCGAAACAGGCAGGGGTCCTCCTACGAGCAGTACTTC. It translates to CARNRQGSSYEQYF.

The chain carries TRBV2 and TRBJ2-7, with 7 positions matching TRBD1. The CDR3 has 13 amino acids. V was clipped by 6 bases and J by 5 bases; unmatched bases: 7. Germline values: CDR1 SNHLY, CDR2 FYNNEI. The CDR3 region is CASRVTGCDEQYF. The DNA of the CDR3 is TGTGCCAGCAGGGTGACAGGGTGCGACGAGCAGTACTTC.

In this sample, this clone turned up a few times. The chain carries TRBV27 and TRBJ1-1; 10 bases align to TRBD1. The CDR3 runs to 15 residues. Germline CDR1 and CDR2: MNHEY and SMNVEV (reference sequence). The J segment lost 10 bases and the V segment lost 4 bases, leaving 12 bases of the junction unmatched. Here the CDR3 reads CASSSDRGLYGAAFF. DNA for the CDR3: TGTGCCAGCAGTTCTGACAGGGGGCTATATGGTGCAGCTTTCTTT.

The gene calls are TRBV18 and TRBJ2-1, with D tentatively TRBD2 (5 bases). The CDR3 is 15 residues long. V gave up 0 bases and J gave up 8 bases, with 14 bases separating them. Germline V gene sequence: CDR1 KGHSH, CDR2 LQKENI. The CDR3 here is CASSPPTQRIDEQFF. DNA of the CDR3: TGTGCCAGCTCACCACCTACCCAGCGGATCGATGAGCAGTTCTTC.

V is TRBV15 and J is TRBJ2-1, with 15 positions matching TRBD2. CDR1 LNHNV and CDR2 YYDKDF come from the germline V gene (reference sequence). Trimming at V came to 2 bases and at J to 10 bases, leaving 18 bases not matched to a gene. CDR3 length: 20 residues. The CDR3 sequence: CATSRQEQKGLAGGPGEQFF. The DNA for the CDR3 is TGTGCCACCAGCAGACAAGAGCAGAAAGGACTAGCGGGAGGGCCAGGGGAGCAGTTCTTC.

The J gene is TRBJ2-5, the V gene TRBV19, with 7 bases identical to TRBD2. Germline V gives CDR1 LNHDA, CDR2 SQIVND (reference sequence). J lost 3 bases, V lost 7 bases, and 14 bases had no gene match. The CDR3 runs to 16 residues. For the CDR3, the DNA is TGTGCCAGTACCCCCGTCGGGCGGGAGCGTAAAGAGACCCAGTACTTC. Translating gives CASTPVGRERKETQYF.